What follows is one TCR beta chain and its context. Its antigen is currently unknown. This specimen belongs to a study of brain T cells in children with intractable seizures. The protocol was immunoSEQ multiplex PCR, while the TCRdb copy is restricted to in-frame clones and leaves out a portion. This sample has around 340,000 clones, with over 90% found just once. There are 12 residues in the CDR3. Germline CDR1 reads SGHDT; CDR2 reads YYEEEE. The V and J ends lost 4 bases and 9 bases respectively, with 14 bases between them. General study points: Viral specificity was inferred only from CDR3 similarity; HCMV serostatus was unknown. Absence of clones before surgery may stem from lower sequencing depth.

Time point meaning: blood from clinic visit 5 months post-surgery; TSC patient then seizure free. Only cases whose brain tissue showed the highest T cell transcript signatures were sequenced. The rearrangement links TRBV5-6 to TRBJ2-7, with D unclear. The source material was peripheral blood, sampled about 5 months after surgery. The receptor comes from a boy under two years old with tuberous sclerosis and intractable seizures. CDR3 nucleotides: TGTGCCAGCAGCGCTGGGCGGAAACGGCAGTACTTC. The encoded protein is CASSAGRKRQYF.